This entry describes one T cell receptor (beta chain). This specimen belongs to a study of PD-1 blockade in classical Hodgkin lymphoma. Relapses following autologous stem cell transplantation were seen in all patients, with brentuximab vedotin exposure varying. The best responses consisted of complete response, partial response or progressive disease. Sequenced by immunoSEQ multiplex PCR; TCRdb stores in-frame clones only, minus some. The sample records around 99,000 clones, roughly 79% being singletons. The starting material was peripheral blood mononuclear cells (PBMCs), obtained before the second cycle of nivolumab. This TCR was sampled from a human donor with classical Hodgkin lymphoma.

DNA for the CDR3: TGTGCCAGCAGCTTGGGGGGAGTAAGGACCGGGGAGCTGTTTTTT. Protein product: CASSLGGVRTGELFF. J is TRBJ2-2 and V is TRBV5-4, with a tentative D call TRBD2 (5 bases). Germline V lookup: CDR1 SGHNT, CDR2 YYREEE (reference sequence). This CDR3 has 15 residues. Trimming removed 0 bases at V and 5 bases at J, with 11 bases between.